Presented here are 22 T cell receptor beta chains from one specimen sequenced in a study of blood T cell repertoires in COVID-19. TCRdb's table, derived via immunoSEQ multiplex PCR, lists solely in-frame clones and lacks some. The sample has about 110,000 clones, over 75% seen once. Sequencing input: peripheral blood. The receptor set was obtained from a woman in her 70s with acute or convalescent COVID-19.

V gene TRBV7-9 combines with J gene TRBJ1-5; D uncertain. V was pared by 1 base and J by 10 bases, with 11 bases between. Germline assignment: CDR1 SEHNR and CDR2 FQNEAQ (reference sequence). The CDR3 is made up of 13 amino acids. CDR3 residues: CASSLGAASPQHF. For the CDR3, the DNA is TGTGCCAGCAGCTTAGGGGCAGCCAGCCCCCAGCATTTT.

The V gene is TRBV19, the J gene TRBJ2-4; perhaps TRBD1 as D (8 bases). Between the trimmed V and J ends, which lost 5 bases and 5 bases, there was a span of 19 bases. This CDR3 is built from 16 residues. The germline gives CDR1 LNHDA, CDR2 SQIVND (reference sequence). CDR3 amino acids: CASSPTQGGSQNIQYF. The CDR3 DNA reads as TGTGCCAGTAGTCCGACACAGGGGGGGAGCCAAAACATTCAGTACTTC.

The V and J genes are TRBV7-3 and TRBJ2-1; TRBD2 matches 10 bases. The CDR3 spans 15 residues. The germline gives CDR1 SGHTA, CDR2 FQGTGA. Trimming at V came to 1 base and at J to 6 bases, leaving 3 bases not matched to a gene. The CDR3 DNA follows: TGTGCCAGCAGCTTAATGAGCGGGAGGGCCAATGAGCAGTTCTTC. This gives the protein CASSLMSGRANEQFF.

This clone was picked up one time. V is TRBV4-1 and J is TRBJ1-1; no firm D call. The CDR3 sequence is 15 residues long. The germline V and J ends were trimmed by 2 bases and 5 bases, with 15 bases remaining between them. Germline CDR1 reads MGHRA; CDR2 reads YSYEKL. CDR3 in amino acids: CASSQYRGGRTEAFF. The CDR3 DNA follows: TGCGCCAGCAGCCAATACCGCGGAGGCAGGACTGAAGCTTTCTTT.

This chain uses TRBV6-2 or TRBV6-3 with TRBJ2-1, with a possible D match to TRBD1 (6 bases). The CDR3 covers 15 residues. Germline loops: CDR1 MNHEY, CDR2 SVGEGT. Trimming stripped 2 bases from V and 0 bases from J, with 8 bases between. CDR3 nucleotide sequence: TGTGCCAGCAGTTACGGGGGCCTCTCCTACAATGAGCAGTTCTTC. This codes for CASSYGGLSYNEQFF.

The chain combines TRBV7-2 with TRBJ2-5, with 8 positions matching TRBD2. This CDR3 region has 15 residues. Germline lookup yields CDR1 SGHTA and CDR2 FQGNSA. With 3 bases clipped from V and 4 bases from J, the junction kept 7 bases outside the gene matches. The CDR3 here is CASSFLSGEGETQYF. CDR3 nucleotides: TGTGCCAGCAGCTTCCTTAGCGGGGAGGGAGAGACCCAGTACTTC. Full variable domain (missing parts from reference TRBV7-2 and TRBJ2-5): GAGVSQSPSNKVTEKGKDVELRCDPISGHTALYWYRQSLGQGLEFLIYFQGNSAPDKSGLPSDRFSAERTGGSVSTLTIQRTQQEDSAVYLCASSFLSGEGETQYFGPGTRLLVL.

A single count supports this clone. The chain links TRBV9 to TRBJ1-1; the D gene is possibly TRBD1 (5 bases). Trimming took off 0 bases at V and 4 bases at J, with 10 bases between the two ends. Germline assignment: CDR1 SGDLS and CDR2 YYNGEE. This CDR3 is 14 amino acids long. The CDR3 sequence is CASSVAGASTEAFF. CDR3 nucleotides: TGTGCCAGCAGCGTAGCTGGGGCGAGCACTGAAGCTTTCTTT.

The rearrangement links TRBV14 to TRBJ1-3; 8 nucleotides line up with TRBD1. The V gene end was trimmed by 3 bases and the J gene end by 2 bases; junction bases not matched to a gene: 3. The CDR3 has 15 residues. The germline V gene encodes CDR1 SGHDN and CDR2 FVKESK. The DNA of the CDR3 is TGTGCCAGCAGCCACCGGACAGGGACTGGAAACACCATATATTTT. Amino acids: CASSHRTGTGNTIYF.

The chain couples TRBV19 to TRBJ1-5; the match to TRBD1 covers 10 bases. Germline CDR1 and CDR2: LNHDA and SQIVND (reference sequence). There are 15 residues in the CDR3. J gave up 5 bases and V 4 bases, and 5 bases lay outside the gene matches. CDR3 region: CASSTGTGEYQPQHF. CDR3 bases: TGTGCCAGTAGTACAGGGACAGGGGAGTATCAGCCCCAGCATTTT.

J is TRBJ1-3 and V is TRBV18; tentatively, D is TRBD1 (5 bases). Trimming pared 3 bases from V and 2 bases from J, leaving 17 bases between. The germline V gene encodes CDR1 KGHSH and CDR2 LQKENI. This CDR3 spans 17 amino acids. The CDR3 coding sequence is TGTGCCAGCTCACCCCTGGGGGGGATTCAACCTGGAAACACCATATATTTT. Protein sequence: CASSPLGGIQPGNTIYF.

The CDR3, as DNA: TGTGCCAGCAGCCAAACATGGGCTACCGACACCTCACAAGAGACCCAGTACTTC. Amino acid sequence: CASSQTWATDTSQETQYF. This chain links TRBV4-2 with TRBJ2-5; D unclear. The V end lost 2 bases, the J end lost 2 bases, and 21 bases lay between the germline ends. Germline V gene sequence: CDR1 LGHNA, CDR2 YNFKEQ. This CDR3 is 18 amino acids long.

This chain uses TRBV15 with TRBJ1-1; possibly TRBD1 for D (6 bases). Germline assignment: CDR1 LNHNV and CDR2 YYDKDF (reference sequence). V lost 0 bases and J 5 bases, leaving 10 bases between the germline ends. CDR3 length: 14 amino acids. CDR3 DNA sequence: TGTGCCACCAGCAGAGATCGGGGGGCAACTGAAGCTTTCTTT. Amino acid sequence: CATSRDRGATEAFF.

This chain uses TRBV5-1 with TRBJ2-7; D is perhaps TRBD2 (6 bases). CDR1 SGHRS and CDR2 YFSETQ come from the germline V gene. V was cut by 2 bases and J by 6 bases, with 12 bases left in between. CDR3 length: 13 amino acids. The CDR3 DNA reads TGCGCCAGCAGCTTAGGGCAGGGAGGCGAGCAGTACTTC. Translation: CASSLGQGGEQYF.

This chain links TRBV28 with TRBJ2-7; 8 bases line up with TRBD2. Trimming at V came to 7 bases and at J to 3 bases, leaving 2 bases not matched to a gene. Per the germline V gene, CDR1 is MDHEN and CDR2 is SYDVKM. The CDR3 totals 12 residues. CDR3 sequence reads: CASNGGVYEQYF. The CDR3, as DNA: TGTGCCAGCAACGGGGGGGTCTACGAGCAGTACTTC.

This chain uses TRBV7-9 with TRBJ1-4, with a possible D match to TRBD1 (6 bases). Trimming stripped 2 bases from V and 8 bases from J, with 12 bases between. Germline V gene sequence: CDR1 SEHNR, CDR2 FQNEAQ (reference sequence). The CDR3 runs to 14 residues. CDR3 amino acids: CASSLNRAGEKLFF. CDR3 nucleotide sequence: TGTGCCAGCAGCTTAAACAGGGCTGGCGAAAAACTGTTTTTT.

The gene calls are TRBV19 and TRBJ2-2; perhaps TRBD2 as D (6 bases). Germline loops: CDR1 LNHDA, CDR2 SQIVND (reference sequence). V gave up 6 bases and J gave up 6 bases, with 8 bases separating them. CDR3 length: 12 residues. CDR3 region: CASRWEAGELFF. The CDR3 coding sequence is TGTGCCAGTAGATGGGAGGCCGGGGAGCTGTTTTTT.

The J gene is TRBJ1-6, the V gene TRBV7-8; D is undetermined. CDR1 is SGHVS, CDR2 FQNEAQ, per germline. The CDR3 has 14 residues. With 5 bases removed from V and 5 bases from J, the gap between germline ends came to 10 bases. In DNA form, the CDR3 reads TGTGCCAGCAGCAATACTAAGGATAATTCACCCCTCCACTTT. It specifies CASSNTKDNSPLHF.

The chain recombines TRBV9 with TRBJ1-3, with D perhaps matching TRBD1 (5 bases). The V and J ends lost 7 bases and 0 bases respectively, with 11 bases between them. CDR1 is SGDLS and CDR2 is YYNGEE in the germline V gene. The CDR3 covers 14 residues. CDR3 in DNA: TGTGCCAGCGCCGGGGGGAGCTCTGGAAACACCATATATTTT. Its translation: CASAGGSSGNTIYF.

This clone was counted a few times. CDR3 region: CASSPRQGRETQYF. CDR3 sequence (DNA): TGCGCCAGCAGTCCAAGACAGGGTCGGGAGACCCAGTACTTC. This rearrangement joins TRBV23-1 to TRBJ2-5; 7 nucleotides align to TRBD1. TRBV23-1 is an ORF, and what it does is uncertain. The trim removed 4 bases at V and 5 bases at J, leaving 7 bases unmatched. The length of the CDR3 is 14 residues.

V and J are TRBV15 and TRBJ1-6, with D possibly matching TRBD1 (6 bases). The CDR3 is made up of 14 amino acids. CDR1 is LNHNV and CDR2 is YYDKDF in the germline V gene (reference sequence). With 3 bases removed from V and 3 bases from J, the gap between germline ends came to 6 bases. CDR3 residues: CATSRDSYNSPLHF. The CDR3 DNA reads TGTGCCACCAGCAGGGACAGCTATAATTCACCCCTCCACTTT.

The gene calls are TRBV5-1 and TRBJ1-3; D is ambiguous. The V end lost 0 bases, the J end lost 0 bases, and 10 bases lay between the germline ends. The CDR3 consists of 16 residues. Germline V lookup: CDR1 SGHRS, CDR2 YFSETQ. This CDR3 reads CASSLEVGSSGNTIYF. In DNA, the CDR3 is TGCGCCAGCAGCTTGGAGGTCGGGAGCTCTGGAAACACCATATATTTT.

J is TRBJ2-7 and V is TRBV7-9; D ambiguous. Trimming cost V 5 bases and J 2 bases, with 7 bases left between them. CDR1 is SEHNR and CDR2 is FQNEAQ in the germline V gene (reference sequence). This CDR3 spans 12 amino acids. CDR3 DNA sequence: TGTGCCAGCAGCCCTGACACCTACGAGCAGTACTTC. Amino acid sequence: CASSPDTYEQYF.